These 8 T cell receptor beta chains came from one sample sequenced in a study of identifying expanded T cells in peripheral blood. Only in-frame clones appear in the TCRdb table, and some are missing; sequencing was by immunoSEQ multiplex PCR. The sample has about 80,000 clones; around 84% are singletons. Sequencing used blood. The receptors stem from a person aged 18 to 75 in good health.

The chain is built from TRBV11-1 and TRBJ2-7; perhaps TRBD2 as D (5 bases). Germline CDR1 SGHAT, CDR2 FQDESV (reference sequence). The CDR3 sequence is 15 residues long. V was pared by 5 bases and J by 2 bases, with 16 bases between. Here the CDR3 DNA reads TGTGCCAGCAGCCAGGTAGTGCAGAGGGCCTACGAGCAGTACTTC. As protein: CASSQVVQRAYEQYF.

The V gene is TRBV4-1, the J gene TRBJ1-1, with 8 bases fitting TRBD1. This CDR3 is built from 15 residues. V lost 4 bases and J lost 1; bases outside the gene matches: 5. Germline CDR1 and CDR2: MGHRA and YSYEKL. The CDR3 protein is CASSPQQGANTEAFF. The DNA for the CDR3 is TGCGCCAGCAGCCCCCAGCAGGGGGCGAACACTGAAGCTTTCTTT.

This clone was detected once. The chain carries TRBV28 and TRBJ2-7; no clear D. V lost 8 bases and J lost 1, with 9 bases in between. The CDR3 sequence is 12 residues long. The germline CDR1 and CDR2 sequences are MDHEN and SYDVKM. CDR3: CASSRRSYEQYF. CDR3 DNA: TGTGCCAGCTCCAGGAGATCCTACGAGCAGTACTTC.

This chain uses TRBV7-3 with TRBJ2-1, with 11 bases lining up with TRBD1. Trimming at V came to 5 bases and at J to 9 bases, leaving 3 bases not matched to a gene. CDR3 size: 13 residues. Germline CDR1 and CDR2: SGHTA and FQGTGA. CDR3 DNA sequence: TGTGCCAGCAGCCTAGGGACAGGGGGTGAGCAGTTCTTC. Its protein is CASSLGTGGEQFF.

The chain employs TRBV30 and TRBJ1-4; the D gene is possibly TRBD1 (5 bases). The germline V and J ends were trimmed by 4 bases and 0 bases, with 9 bases remaining between them. The CDR3 extends over 14 amino acids. Germline V gene sequence: CDR1 GTSNPN, CDR2 SVGIG (reference sequence). The CDR3 nucleotides read TGTGCCTGGAACGGGGGTGCAACTAATGAAAAACTGTTTTTT. Protein: CAWNGGATNEKLFF.

J is TRBJ1-4 and V is TRBV7-3, with D possibly being TRBD1 (5 bases). Trimming left V 9 bases short and J 0 bases short, with 11 bases between. Germline CDR1 reads SGHTA; CDR2 reads FQGTGA. This CDR3 contains 14 residues. CDR3 region: CARETAATNEKLFF. CDR3 DNA sequence: TGTGCCAGAGAGACAGCGGCAACTAATGAAAAACTGTTTTTT.

The chain joins TRBV2 to TRBJ2-3; TRBD2 might be the D (6 bases). The V end was cut by 5 bases, the J end by 5 bases, with 14 bases between. This CDR3 region has 14 residues. Per the germline V gene, CDR1 is SNHLY and CDR2 is FYNNEI. The CDR3 loop is CASSRLDSLDTQYF. CDR3 sequence (DNA): TGTGCCAGCAGTCGACTAGATTCCTTAGATACGCAGTATTTT. The variable domain in full, with the rest retrieved from reference TRBV2 and TRBJ2-3, is EPEVTQTPSHQVTQMGQEVILRCVPISNHLYFYWYRQILGQKVEFLVSFYNNEISEKSEIFDDQFSVERPDGSNFTLKIRSTKLEDSAMYFCASSRLDSLDTQYFGPGTRLTVL.

V usage is TRBV29-1 and J usage is TRBJ2-7; the D gene is possibly TRBD2 (5 bases). Germline-derived CDR1 and CDR2 are SQVTM and ANQGSEA. V was shortened by 4 bases and J by 2 bases, with 12 bases between the two germline ends. This CDR3 contains 13 residues. CDR3 loop: CSVAGNTAYEQYF. As DNA, the CDR3 is TGCAGCGTTGCGGGGAACACAGCCTACGAGCAGTACTTC.